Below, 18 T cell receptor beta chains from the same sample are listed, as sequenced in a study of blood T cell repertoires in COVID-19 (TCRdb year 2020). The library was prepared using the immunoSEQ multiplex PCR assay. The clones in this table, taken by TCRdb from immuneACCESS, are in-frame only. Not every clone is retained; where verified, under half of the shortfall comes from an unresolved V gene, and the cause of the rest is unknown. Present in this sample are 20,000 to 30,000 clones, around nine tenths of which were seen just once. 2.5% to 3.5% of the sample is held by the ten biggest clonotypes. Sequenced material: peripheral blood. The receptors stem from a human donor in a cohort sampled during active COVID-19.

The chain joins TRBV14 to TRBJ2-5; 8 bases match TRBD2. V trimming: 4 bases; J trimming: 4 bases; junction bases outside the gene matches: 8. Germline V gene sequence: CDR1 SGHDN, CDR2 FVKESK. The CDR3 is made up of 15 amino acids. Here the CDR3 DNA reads TGTGCCAGCAGCCGTCTCTCGGCGGGGGGAGAGACCCAGTACTTC. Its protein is CASSRLSAGGETQYF.

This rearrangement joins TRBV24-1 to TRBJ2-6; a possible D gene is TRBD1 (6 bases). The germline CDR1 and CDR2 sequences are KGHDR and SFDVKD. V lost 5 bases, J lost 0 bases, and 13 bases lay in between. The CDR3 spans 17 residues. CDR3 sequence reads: CATSARKDSSGANVLTF. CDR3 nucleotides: TGTGCCACCAGTGCCCGAAAGGACAGCTCTGGGGCCAACGTCCTGACTTTC.

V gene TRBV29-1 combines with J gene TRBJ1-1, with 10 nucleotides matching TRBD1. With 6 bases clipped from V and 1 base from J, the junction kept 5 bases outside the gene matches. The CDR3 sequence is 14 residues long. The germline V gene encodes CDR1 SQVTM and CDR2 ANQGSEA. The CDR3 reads CSVGTGERNTEAFF. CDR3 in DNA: TGCAGCGTGGGGACAGGGGAACGGAACACTGAAGCTTTCTTT.

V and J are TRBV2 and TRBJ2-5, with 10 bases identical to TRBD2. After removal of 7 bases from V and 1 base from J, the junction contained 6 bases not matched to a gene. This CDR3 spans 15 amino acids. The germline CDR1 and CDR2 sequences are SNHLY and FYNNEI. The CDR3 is CASKVGLATQETQYF. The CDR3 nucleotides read TGTGCCAGCAAAGTGGGACTAGCGACCCAAGAGACCCAGTACTTC.

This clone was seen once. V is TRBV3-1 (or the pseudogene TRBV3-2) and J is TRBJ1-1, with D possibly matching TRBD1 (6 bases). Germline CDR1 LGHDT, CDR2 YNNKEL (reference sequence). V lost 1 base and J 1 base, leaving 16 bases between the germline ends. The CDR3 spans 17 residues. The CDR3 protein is CASSQALGGSRNTEAFF. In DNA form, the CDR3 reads TGTGCCAGCAGCCAAGCGCTAGGGGGATCGAGGAACACTGAAGCTTTCTTT.

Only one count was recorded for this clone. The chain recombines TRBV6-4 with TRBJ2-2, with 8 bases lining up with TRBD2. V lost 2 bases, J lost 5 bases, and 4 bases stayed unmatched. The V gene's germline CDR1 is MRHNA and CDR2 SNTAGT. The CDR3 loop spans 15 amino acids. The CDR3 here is CASSDGGGHTGELFF. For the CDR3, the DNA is TGTGCCAGCAGTGACGGCGGGGGGCATACCGGGGAGCTGTTTTTT.

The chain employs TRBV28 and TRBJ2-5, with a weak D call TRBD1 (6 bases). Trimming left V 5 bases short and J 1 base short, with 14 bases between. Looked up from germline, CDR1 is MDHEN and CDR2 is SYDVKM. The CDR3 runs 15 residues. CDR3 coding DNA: TGTGCCAGCAGTCCCCGTACAGGGATCCAAGAGACCCAGTACTTC. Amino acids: CASSPRTGIQETQYF.

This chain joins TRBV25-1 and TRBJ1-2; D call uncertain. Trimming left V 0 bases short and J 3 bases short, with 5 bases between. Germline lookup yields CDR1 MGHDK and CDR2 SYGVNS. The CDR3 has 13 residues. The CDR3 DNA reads TGTGCCAGCAGTGAATATGGAGACTATGGCTACACCTTC. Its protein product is CASSEYGDYGYTF.

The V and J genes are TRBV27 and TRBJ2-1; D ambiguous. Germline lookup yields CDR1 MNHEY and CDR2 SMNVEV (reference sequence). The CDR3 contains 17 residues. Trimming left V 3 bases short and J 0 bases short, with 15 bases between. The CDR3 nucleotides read TGTGCCAGCAGTTTTGGTCGTCGGGTTGTCTCCTACAATGAGCAGTTCTTC. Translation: CASSFGRRVVSYNEQFF.

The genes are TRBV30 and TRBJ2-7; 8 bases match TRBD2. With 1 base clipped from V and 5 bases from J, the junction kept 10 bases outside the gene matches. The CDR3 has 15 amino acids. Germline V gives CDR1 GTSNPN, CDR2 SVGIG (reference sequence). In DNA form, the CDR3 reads TGTGCCTGGAGTGCCTATAGCGGGGCCGACGACGAGCAGTACTTC. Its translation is CAWSAYSGADDEQYF.

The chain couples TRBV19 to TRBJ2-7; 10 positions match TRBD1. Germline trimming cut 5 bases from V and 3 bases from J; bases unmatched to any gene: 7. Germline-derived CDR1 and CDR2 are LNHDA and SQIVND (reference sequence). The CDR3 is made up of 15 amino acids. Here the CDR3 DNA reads TGTGCCAGTAGTTCCTCAGGACAGGGGGGCTACGAGCAGTACTTC. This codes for CASSSSGQGGYEQYF.

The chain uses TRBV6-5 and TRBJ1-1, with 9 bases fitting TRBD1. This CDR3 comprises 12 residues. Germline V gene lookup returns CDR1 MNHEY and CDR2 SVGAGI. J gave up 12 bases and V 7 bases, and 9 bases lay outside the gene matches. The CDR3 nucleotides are TGTGCCAGCAAAACGGGACAGGGTGGAACTTTCTTT. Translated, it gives CASKTGQGGTFF.

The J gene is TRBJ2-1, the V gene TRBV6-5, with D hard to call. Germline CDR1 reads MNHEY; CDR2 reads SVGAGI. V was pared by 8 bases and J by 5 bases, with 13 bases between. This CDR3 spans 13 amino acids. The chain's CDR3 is CASRDLRHNEQFF. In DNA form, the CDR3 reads TGTGCCAGCCGAGACTTGCGGCACAATGAGCAGTTCTTC.

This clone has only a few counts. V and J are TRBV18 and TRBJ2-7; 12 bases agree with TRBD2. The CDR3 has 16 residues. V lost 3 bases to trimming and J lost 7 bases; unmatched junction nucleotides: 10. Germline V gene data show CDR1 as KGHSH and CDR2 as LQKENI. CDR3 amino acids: CASSPGLAGPGGEQYF. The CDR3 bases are TGTGCCAGCTCACCCGGACTAGCGGGGCCGGGGGGAGAGCAGTACTTC. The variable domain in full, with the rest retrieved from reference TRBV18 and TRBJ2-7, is NAGVMQNPRHLVRRRGQEARLRCSPMKGHSHVYWYRQLPEEGLKFMVYLQKENIIDESGMPKERFSAEFPKEGPSILRIQQVVRGDSAAYFCASSPGLAGPGGEQYFGPGTRLTVT.

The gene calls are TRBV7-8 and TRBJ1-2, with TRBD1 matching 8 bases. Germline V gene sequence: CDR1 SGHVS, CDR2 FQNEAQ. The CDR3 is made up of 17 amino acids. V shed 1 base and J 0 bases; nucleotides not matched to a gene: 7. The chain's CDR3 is CASSLEPRGPSNYGYTF. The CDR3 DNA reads TGTGCCAGCAGCTTAGAGCCCAGGGGGCCCTCTAACTATGGCTACACCTTC. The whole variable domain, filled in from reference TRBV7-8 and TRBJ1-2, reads GAGVSQSPRYKVAKRGQDVALRCDPISGHVSLFWYQQALGQGPEFLTYFQNEAQLDKSGLPSDRFFAERPEGSVSTLKIQRTQQEDSAVYLCASSLEPRGPSNYGYTFGSGTRLTVV.

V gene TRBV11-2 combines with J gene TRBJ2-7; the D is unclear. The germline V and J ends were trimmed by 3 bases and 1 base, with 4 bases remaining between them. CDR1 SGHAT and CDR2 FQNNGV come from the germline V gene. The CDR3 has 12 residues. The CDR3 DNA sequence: TGTGCCAGCAGCTTTGTATCCTACGAGCAGTACTTC. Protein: CASSFVSYEQYF. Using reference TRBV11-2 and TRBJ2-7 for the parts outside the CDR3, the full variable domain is EAGVAQSPRYKIIEKRQSVAFWCNPISGHATLYWYQQILGQGPKLLIQFQNNGVVDDSQLPKDRFSAERLKGVDSTLKIQPAKLEDSAVYLCASSFVSYEQYFGPGTRLTVT.

This CDR3 reads CASVEMNTGELFF. CDR3 DNA sequence: TGTGCCAGCGTCGAGATGAACACCGGGGAGCTGTTTTTT. The chain joins TRBV6-5 to TRBJ2-2; the D is unclear. With 8 bases removed from V and 1 base from J, the gap between germline ends came to 8 bases. This CDR3 region has 13 residues. Looked up from germline, CDR1 is MNHEY and CDR2 is SVGAGI.

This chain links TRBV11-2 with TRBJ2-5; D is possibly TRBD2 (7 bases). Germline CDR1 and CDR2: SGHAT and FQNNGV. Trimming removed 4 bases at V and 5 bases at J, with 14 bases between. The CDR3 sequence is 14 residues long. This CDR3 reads CASSSIRGGETQYF. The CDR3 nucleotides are TGTGCCAGCAGCTCAATTAGGGGGGGTGAGACCCAGTACTTC.